This TCR beta chain appears in the sequencing data of a study of blood T cell repertoires in COVID-19. About the research overall: PBMCs, B-cell-depleted T cells, or T cells were the source of the cDNA or gDNA that made up the material.

The V gene end was trimmed by 2 bases and the J gene end by 2 bases; junction bases not matched to a gene: 4. Germline loops: CDR1 MGHDK, CDR2 SYGVNS. The CDR3 totals 17 residues. Produced via immunoSEQ multiplex PCR; TCRdb's table is partial and in-frame only. The table records more than 250,000 clones, roughly 88% of them present only once. This clone was found once. Patients of the Seattle cohort, enrolled during active infection, were followed longitudinally. Source material: peripheral blood. The rearrangement links TRBV25-1 to TRBJ2-5, with 14 bases lining up with TRBD2. The sequence was obtained from a woman under 40 with COVID-19, enrolled during active disease. The CDR3 is CASSERLAGGIQETQYF. The CDR3 coding sequence is TGTGCCAGCAGTGAAAGACTAGCGGGGGGGATTCAAGAGACCCAGTACTTC.